Listed below are T cell receptor beta chains from one sample, sequenced in a study of blood T cells in healthy people across ages. TCRdb reprocessed the 5' RACE reads via MiXCR and lists one record per CDR3 protein. The table shows about 760,000 distinct CDR3 sequences, with 56% occurring only once. Material for sequencing was blood. Receptors originate from a middle-aged man in good health. CDR3s include the opening cysteine and the closing phenylalanine or tryptophan.

TRBJ2-3,TRBV7-3,CASSAIVAGADTQYF
TRBJ1-6,TRBV6-1,CASSGDLPGGNSPLHF
TRBJ1-5,TRBV27,CASSPIRGINQPQHF
TRBJ2-1,TRBV20-1,CSARIVDEQFF
TRBJ2-1,TRBV7-2,CASSVGRLGGNEQFF
TRBJ2-5,TRBV20-1,CSAGTGTPYF
TRBJ2-7,TRBV4-1,CASSPIPSLAGRSYEQYF
TRBJ2-4,TRBV13,CASSNMTSGSIQYF
TRBJ2-3,TRBV7-8,CASSLRTGFGGTDTQYF
TRBJ1-2,TRBV29-1,CTLSDGSYGYTF
TRBJ2-7,TRBV20-1,CSAVGTDAAFHEQYF
TRBJ2-5,TRBV6-5,CASSYSGAGTGETQYF
TRBJ2-1,TRBV5-6,CASSLGRLLSYNEQFF
TRBJ1-5,TRBV12-5,CASGLARFSNQPQHF
TRBJ2-3,TRBV7-6,CASSLAIPSGSADTQYF
TRBJ2-2,TRBV29-1,CSVDIGLARGGELFF
TRBJ2-6,TRBV27,CASSLRTGYGANVLTF
TRBJ2-3,TRBV20-1,CSARDAREVADTQYF
TRBJ1-3,TRBV30,CAWSDTTGAGNTIYF
TRBJ2-4,TRBV11-2,CASSLLTGGRNIQYF
TRBJ2-5,TRBV4-1,CASSQESGQETQYF
TRBJ1-1,TRBV20-1,CGAIPGQANTEAFF
TRBJ1-1,TRBV29-1,CSVVRSGQTEAFF
TRBJ1-4,TRBV4-1,CASSGDRESNDEKLFF
TRBJ2-5,TRBV7-6,CASSSGETEYF
TRBJ2-1,TRBV29-1,CSVEGWQGTYNEQFF
TRBJ2-5,TRBV10-3,CAITERERETQYF
TRBJ1-2,TRBV29-1,CSVESSGTGGIGYGYTF
TRBJ1-4,TRBV12-3/TRBV12-4,CASSLSENDKLFF
TRBJ2-5,TRBV29-1,CSGSQETQYF
TRBJ2-4,TRBV6-1,CASSDPPGRDFPREQYF
TRBJ1-2,TRBV7-8,CASSLRSQGSHYGYTF
-,TRBV20-1,CSASVPSSYNEQYF
TRBJ2-1,TRBV7-9,CASNLVLGQGLNNEQFF
TRBJ2-1,TRBV6-4,CASSKWQGSYNEQFF
TRBJ2-6,TRBV5-1,CASSLRRNILSGANVLTF
TRBJ2-3,TRBV7-2,CASSPSSPDTQYF
TRBJ2-5,TRBV6-6,CASSRQGGLQETQYF
TRBJ2-5,TRBV6-4,CASSTAVRPLETQYF
TRBJ2-1,TRBV9,CASSLGDLNSYNEQFF
TRBJ2-7,TRBV21-1,CASSKAREQYF